The clone carrying this T cell receptor (beta chain) showed up many times. This sample stems from a study of T-cell reconstitution after alpha-beta-depleted transplantation in children. TCRbeta library construction was performed incorporating unique molecular identifiers. TCRdb analysed the PCR reads with MiXCR anew, one entry per CDR3 protein. This sample has some 220,000 distinct CDR3 sequences, with around 10% found just once. V gave up 3 bases and J gave up 0 bases, with 17 bases separating them. CDR3 length: 18 residues. The germline V gene encodes CDR1 MNHEY and CDR2 SMNVEV (reference sequence).

The genes are TRBV27 and TRBJ2-2; a possible D gene is TRBD2 (7 bases). This receptor was taken from a human donor who donated a stem cell graft to a child with acute lymphoblastic leukemia. The sequences come from PBMCs from the stem cell graft donor, collected from the stem cell graft. CDR3 sequence: CASSFPWGGKPNTGELFF. The CDR3 DNA reads TGTGCCAGCAGTTTCCCATGGGGGGGCAAACCGAACACCGGGGAGCTGTTTTTT.